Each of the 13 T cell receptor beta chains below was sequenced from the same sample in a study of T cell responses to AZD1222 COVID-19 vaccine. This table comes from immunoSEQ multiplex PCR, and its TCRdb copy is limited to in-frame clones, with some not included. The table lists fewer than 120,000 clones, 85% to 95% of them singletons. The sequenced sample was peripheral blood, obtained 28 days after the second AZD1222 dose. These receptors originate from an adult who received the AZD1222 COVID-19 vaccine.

CDR3 amino acids: CAISGAQGGNNSPLHF. CDR3 DNA: TGTGCCATCAGTGGGGCTCAGGGGGGCAATAATTCACCCCTCCACTTT. The gene calls are TRBV10-3 and TRBJ1-6, with 7 nucleotides matching TRBD1. This CDR3 contains 16 residues. The germline V gene encodes CDR1 ENHRY and CDR2 SYGVKD. Trimming cost V 4 bases and J 5 bases; bases outside gene matches: 8.

The CDR3 sequence is CASSFGTSAYNEQFF. In DNA, the CDR3 is TGTGCCAGCAGCTTCGGGACTAGCGCCTACAATGAGCAGTTCTTC. The J gene is TRBJ2-1, the V gene TRBV5-6; 10 positions agree with TRBD2. CDR1 and CDR2 (germline): SGHDT, YYEEEE. J lost 2 bases, V lost 2 bases, and 1 base had no gene match. The CDR3 length is 15 residues. Full variable domain (missing parts from reference TRBV5-6 and TRBJ2-1): DAGVTQSPTHLIKTRGQQVTLRCSPKSGHDTVSWYQQALGQGPQFIFQYYEEEERQRGNFPDRFSGHQFPNYSSELNVNALLLGDSALYLCASSFGTSAYNEQFFGPGTRLTVL.

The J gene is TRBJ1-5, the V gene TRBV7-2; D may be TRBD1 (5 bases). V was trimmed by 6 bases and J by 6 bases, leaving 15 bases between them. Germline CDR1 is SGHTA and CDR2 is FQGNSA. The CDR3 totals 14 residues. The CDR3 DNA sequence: TGTGCCAGCAGTAATTGGGGCAGTTTTCAGCCCCAGCATTTT. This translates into CASSNWGSFQPQHF.

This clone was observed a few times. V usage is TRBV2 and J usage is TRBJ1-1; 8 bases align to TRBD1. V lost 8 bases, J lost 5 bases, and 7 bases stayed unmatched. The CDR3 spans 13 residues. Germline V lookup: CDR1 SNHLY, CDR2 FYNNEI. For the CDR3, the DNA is TGTGCCAGCGGGATTCAGGGGGCGACTGAAGCTTTCTTT. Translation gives CASGIQGATEAFF.

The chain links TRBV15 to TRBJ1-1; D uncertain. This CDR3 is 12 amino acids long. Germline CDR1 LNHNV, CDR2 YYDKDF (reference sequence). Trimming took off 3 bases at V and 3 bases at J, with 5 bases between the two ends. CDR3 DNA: TGTGCCACCAGCAGCTTCGACACTGAAGCTTTCTTT. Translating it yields CATSSFDTEAFF.

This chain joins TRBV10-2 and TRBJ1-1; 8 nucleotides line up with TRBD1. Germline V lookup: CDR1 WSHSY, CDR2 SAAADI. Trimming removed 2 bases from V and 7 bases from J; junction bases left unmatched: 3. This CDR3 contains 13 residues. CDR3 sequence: CASSELRGLEAFF. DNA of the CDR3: TGCGCCAGCAGTGAGCTCAGGGGGCTTGAAGCTTTCTTT.

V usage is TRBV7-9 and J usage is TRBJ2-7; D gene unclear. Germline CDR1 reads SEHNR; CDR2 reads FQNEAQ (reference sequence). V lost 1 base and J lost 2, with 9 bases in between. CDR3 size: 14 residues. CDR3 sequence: CASSLGDLPYEQYF. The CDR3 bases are TGTGCCAGCAGCTTAGGAGACTTACCCTACGAGCAGTACTTC.

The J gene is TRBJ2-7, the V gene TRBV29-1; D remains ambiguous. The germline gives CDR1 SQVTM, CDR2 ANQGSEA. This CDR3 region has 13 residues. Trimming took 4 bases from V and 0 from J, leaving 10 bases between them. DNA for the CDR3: TGCAGCGTTGGCGATCTGGGCTCCTACGAGCAGTACTTC. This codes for CSVGDLGSYEQYF.

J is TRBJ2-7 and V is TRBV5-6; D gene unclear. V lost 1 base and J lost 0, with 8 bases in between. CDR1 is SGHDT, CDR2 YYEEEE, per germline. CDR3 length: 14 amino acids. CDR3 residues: CASSLPGYSYEQYF. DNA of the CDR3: TGTGCCAGCAGCTTGCCGGGCTACTCCTACGAGCAGTACTTC.

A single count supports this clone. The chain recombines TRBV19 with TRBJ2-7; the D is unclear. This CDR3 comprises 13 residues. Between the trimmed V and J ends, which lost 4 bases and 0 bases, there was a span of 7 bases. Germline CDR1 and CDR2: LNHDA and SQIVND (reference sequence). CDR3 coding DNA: TGTGCCAGTAGTACCGATCTCTCCTACGAGCAGTACTTC. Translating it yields CASSTDLSYEQYF.

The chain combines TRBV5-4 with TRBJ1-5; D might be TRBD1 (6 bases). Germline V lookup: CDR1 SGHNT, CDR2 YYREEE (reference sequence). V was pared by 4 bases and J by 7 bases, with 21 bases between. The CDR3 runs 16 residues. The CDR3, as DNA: TGTGCCAGCAGCCAAGGGGGAGGGATGTTCGGGCAGCCCCAGCATTTT. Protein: CASSQGGGMFGQPQHF. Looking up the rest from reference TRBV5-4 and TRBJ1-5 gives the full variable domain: ETGVTQSPTHLIKTRGQQVTLRCSSQSGHNTVSWYQQALGQGPQFIFQYYREEENGRGNFPPRFSGLQFPNYSSELNVNALELDDSALYLCASSQGGGMFGQPQHFGDGTRLSIL.

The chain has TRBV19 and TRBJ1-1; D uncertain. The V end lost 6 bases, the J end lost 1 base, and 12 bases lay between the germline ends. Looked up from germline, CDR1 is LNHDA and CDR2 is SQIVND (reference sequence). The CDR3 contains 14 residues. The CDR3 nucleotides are TGTGCCAGTAGCCTCTGGGCCAAGAACACTGAAGCTTTCTTT. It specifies CASSLWAKNTEAFF.

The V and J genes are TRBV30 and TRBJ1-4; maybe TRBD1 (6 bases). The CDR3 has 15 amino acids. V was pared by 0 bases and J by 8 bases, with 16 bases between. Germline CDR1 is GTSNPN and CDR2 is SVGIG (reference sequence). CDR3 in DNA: TGTGCCTGGAGTGTGATCGACAGGCTCGGGGAAAAACTGTTTTTT. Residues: CAWSVIDRLGEKLFF.